This T cell receptor (beta chain) came from a study of monozygotic twins with cystic fibrosis. TCRdb keeps only in-frame clones here, not all; method: immunoSEQ multiplex PCR. The sample contains tens of thousands of clones, more than 55% of which appear only once. Concerning this clone itself: The antigen is unknown.

Trimming removed 4 bases from V and 2 bases from J, with 21 bases in between. This CDR3 region has 18 residues. Looked up from germline, CDR1 is SGHNT and CDR2 is YENEEA. Whole-study findings and limits: Age, concordance and disease severity did not associate with shared CDR3 numbers. J usage was most co-twin-similar in 8 of 16 pairs, V in 13. Clonality was generally low (median roughly 0.01), higher in the most severe patients. Monozygotic CF twins shared more identical nucleotide clonotypes than unrelated patients.

J is TRBJ2-1 and V is TRBV11-3; no clear D gene. What was sequenced was blood. The receptor's source is a girl under 18 with cystic fibrosis. The CDR3 nucleotides read TGTGCCAGCAGCTCAAGTTCTGTAGGTTGGTCCCCCTACAATGAGCAGTTCTTC. It is translated as CASSSSSVGWSPYNEQFF.